A single T cell receptor (beta chain) is shown here with its context. Its matching antigen is unknown. Per the germline V gene, CDR1 is DFQATT and CDR2 is SNEGSKA (reference sequence). This CDR3 is 16 amino acids long. The V and J ends lost 1 base and 3 bases, in that order; junction bases with no gene match: 7. The data derive from a study of T cells in Graves' hyperthyroidism and ophthalmopathy. Whole-study results and caveats: Researchers found most expanded thyroid clonotypes above 0.001 in blood as well. In validation, the model predicted ophthalmopathy. These predictions came a median about 6.5 months before onset.

Patients were excluded for uncontrolled infection, other autoimmune disease, pregnancy or lactation. PBMCs came from 9 to 10 ml fresh peripheral blood. Amplified regions were TCR beta CDR3 sequences from RNA transcripts. HTBI primers drove first-round RT-PCR of the TCR CDR3. MiXCR was run by TCRdb on the multiplex PCR reads, yielding one entry per CDR3 protein. The table includes 150,000 or so distinct CDR3 sequences, around 20% detected once. The sequence was collected from a woman aged 45-60 years with Graves' hyperthyroidism that later progressed to Graves' ophthalmopathy. The genes are TRBV20-1 and TRBJ2-3; 10 bases map to TRBD2. Sequenced: blood. The CDR3 loop is CSARVLAGGQTDTQYF. In DNA, the CDR3 is TGCAGTGCTAGAGTGTTAGCGGGAGGTCAAACAGATACGCAGTATTTT.